In this sample, the clone carrying this T cell receptor beta chain turned up many times. Unique molecular identifiers tagged the TCRbeta library. Using its own MiXCR run on the PCR reads, TCRdb lists one record per CDR3 protein. Among fewer than 120,000 distinct CDR3 sequences listed, about a tenth were seen once. This sample was included in a study of T-cell reconstitution after alpha-beta-depleted transplantation in children. The V end lost 9 bases, the J end lost 2 bases, and 12 bases lay between the germline ends. This CDR3 is 14 amino acids long. CDR1 and CDR2 (germline): KGHDR, SFDVKD. The chain has TRBV24-1 and TRBJ2-2; D may be TRBD1 or TRBD2 (6 bases each). This clonotype was obtained from a human donor who donated a stem cell graft to a child with acute lymphoblastic leukemia. The sample consisted of PBMCs from the stem cell graft donor, taken from the stem cell graft. The chain's CDR3 is CATGGLPNTGELFF. DNA for the CDR3: TGTGCCACCGGGGGGCTACCAAACACCGGGGAGCTGTTTTTT.